This T cell receptor beta chain was captured in a study of cytomegalovirus exposure and HLA in healthy donors. In its sample, this clone was seen a few times. Sequencing used immunoSEQ multiplex PCR; TCRdb keeps in-frame clones, though not all of them. Here the sample spans 150,000 to 250,000 clones, around 84% being singletons. The CDR3 contains 14 residues. Germline V gene lookup returns CDR1 LGHNA and CDR2 YNFKEQ. V lost 4 bases and J lost 2, with 12 bases in between. This clonotype was obtained from a woman aged 25 to 39 in good health and CMV-seropositive. This chain joins TRBV4-2 and TRBJ2-7, with D possibly TRBD1 on 5 matching bases. The sequencing input was PBMCs. This CDR3 is CASSPTGLTYEQYF. DNA of the CDR3: TGTGCCAGCAGCCCCACAGGCTTGACCTACGAGCAGTACTTC.